This T cell receptor (beta chain) was recorded in a study of cytomegalovirus exposure and HLA in healthy donors. Study background: The early release's HLA-typed donors yielded approximately 82 million unique TCRs. Notes on the study in general: The listing of fewer than 200 TCR beta chains classed them as cytomegalovirus-associated. Despite most TCR sequences being rare, some public TCRs occurred in many donors. An analysis was carried out later, and it reportedly showed fewer N-insertions in an Asian-associated ancestry cluster than the roughly 700-donor mean.

The junction had 8 bases not matched to a gene; V was cut back by 8 bases and J by 7 bases. This CDR3 comprises 13 residues. Germline CDR1 and CDR2: SNHLY and FYNNEI. Use of 60 Vbeta and 13 Jbeta primers characterized the PCR. Only in-frame clones appear in the TCRdb table, and some are missing; sequencing was by immunoSEQ multiplex PCR. The sample lists 160,000 or so clones; roughly four fifths were seen once. The count of this clone is one. Its antigen is not known. V and J are TRBV2 and TRBJ2-7; TRBD1 matches at 10 bases. The receptor was isolated from a man aged 45-65 years in good health and CMV-seropositive. The sample consisted of PBMCs. CDR3 nucleotides: TGTGCCAGCCTTCGACAGGGGGCTGGGGAGCAGTACTTC. Its translation is CASLRQGAGEQYF.